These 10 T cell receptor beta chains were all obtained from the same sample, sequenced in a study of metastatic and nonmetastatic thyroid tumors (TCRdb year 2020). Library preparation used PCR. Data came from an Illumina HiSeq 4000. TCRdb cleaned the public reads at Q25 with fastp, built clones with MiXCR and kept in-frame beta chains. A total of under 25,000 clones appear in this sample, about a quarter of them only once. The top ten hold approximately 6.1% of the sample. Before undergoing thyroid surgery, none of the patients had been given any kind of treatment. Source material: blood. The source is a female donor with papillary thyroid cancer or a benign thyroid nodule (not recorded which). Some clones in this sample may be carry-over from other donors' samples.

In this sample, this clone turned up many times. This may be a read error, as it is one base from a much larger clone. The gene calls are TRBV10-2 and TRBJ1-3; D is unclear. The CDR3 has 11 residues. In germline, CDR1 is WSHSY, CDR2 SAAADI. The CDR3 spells CASGEEVTIYF. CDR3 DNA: TGCGCCAGCGGTGAGGAAGTCACCATATATTTT.

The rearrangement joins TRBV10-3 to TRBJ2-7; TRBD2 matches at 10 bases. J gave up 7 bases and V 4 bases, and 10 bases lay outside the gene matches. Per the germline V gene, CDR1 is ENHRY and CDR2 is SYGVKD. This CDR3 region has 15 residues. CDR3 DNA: TGTGCCATCAGTGGTTTAGGACTAGCGGCTAGGGAGCAGTACTTC. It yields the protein CAISGLGLAAREQYF.

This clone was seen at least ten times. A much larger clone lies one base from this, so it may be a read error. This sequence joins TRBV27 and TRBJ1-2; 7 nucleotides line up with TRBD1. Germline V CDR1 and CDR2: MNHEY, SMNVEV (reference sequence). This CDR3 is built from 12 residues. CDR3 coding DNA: TGTGCCACATTGGGACAGAACTATGGCCACACCTTC. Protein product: CATLGQNYGHTF.

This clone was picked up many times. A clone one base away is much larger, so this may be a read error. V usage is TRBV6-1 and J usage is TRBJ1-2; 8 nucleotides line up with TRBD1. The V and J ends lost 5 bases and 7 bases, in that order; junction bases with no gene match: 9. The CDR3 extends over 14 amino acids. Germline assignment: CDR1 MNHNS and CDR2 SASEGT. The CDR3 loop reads CASSPGQVRGGYTF. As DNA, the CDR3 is TGTGCCAGCAGTCCGGGACAGGTCCGGGGTGGCTACACCTTC.

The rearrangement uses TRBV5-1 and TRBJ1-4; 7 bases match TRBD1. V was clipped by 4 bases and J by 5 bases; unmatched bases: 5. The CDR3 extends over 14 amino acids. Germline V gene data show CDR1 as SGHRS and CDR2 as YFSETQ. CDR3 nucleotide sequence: TGCGCCAGCAGCCCCGGGACAGCGAATGAAAAACTGTTTTTT. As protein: CASSPGTANEKLFF.

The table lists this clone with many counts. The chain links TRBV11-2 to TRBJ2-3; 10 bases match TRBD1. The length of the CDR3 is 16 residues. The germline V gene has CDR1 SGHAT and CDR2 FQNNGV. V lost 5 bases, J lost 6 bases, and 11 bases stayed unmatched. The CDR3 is CASSQRSGTGADTQYF. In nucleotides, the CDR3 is TGTGCCAGCAGCCAGAGGTCCGGGACAGGGGCCGATACGCAGTATTTT. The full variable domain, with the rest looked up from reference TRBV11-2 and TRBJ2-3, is EAGVAQSPRYKIIEKRQSVAFWCNPISGHATLYWYQQILGQGPKLLIQFQNNGVVDDSQLPKDRFSAERLKGVDSTLKIQPAKLEDSAVYLCASSQRSGTGADTQYFGPGTRLTVL.

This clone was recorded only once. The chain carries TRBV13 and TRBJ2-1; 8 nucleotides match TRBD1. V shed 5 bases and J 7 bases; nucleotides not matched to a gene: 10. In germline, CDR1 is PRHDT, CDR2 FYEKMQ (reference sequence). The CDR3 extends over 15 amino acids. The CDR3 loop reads CASSPGQGAQNEQFF. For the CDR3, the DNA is TGTGCCAGCAGCCCAGGTCAGGGGGCGCAGAATGAGCAGTTCTTC.

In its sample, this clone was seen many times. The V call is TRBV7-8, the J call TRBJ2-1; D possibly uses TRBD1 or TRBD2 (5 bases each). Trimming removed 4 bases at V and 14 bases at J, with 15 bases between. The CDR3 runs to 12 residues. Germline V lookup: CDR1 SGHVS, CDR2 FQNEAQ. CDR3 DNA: TGTGCCAGCAGCTCAGCACCGGGACCGAAGTTCTTC. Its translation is CASSSAPGPKFF.

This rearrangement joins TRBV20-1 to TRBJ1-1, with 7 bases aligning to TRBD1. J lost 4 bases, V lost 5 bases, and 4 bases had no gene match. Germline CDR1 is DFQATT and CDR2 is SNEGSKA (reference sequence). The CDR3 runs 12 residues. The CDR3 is CSASTGRTEAFF. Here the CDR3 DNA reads TGCAGTGCTTCGACAGGGCGCACTGAAGCTTTCTTT.

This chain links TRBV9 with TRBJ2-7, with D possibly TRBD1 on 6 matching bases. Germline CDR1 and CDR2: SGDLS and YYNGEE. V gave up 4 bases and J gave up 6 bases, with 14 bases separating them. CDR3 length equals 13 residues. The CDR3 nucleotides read TGTGCCAGCAGCTTCGCGGTGGGGGCCGAGCAGTACTTC. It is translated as CASSFAVGAEQYF.